This T cell receptor beta chain was captured by sequencing in a study of cytomegalovirus exposure and HLA in healthy donors. Findings and limits, study-wide: Later analysis suggested most CMV-associated TCR beta chains were HLA-restricted.

Amplification used 60 Vbeta primers and 13 Jbeta primers. The protocol was immunoSEQ multiplex PCR, while the TCRdb copy is restricted to in-frame clones and leaves out a portion. This sample has about 120,000 clones, with roughly 79% found just once. About this clone: Its antigen is unidentified.

The CDR3 length is 17 residues. V was clipped by 3 bases and J by 5 bases, with 21 bases between them. The germline gives CDR1 MDHEN, CDR2 SYDVKM. The TCR comes from a woman under 30 in good health and CMV-seronegative. The chain employs TRBV28 and TRBJ2-3, with D tentatively TRBD2 (6 bases). The material sequenced was PBMCs. The CDR3 region is CASSFPGTGPVVDTQYF. CDR3 in DNA: TGTGCCAGCAGTTTCCCTGGGACTGGGCCGGTTGTAGATACGCAGTATTTT.